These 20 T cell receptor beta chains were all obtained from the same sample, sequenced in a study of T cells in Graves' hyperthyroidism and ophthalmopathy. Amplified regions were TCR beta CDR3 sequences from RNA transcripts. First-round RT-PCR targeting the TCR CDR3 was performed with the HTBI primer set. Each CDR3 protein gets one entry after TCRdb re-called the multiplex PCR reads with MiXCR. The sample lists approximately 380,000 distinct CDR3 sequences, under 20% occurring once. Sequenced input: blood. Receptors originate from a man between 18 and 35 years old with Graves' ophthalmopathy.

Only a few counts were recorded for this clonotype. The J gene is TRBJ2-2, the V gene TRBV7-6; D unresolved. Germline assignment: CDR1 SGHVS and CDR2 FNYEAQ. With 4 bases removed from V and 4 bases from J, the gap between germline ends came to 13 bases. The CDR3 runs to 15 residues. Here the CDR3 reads CASSSPSIRTGELFF. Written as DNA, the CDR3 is TGTGCCAGCAGCTCACCCTCCATTCGCACCGGGGAGCTGTTTTTT.

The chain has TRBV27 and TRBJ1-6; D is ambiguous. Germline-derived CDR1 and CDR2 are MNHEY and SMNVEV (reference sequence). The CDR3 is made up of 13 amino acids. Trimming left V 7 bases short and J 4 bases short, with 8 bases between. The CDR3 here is CASKWEYNSPLHF. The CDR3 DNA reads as TGTGCCAGCAAATGGGAATATAATTCACCCCTCCACTTT.

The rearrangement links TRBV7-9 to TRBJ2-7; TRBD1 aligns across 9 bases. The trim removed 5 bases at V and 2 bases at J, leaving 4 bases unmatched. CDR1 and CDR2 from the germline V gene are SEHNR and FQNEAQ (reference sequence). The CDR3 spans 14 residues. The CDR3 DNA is TGTGCCAGCAGCAAAAACAGGGGGCCCTACGAGCAGTACTTC. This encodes CASSKNRGPYEQYF.

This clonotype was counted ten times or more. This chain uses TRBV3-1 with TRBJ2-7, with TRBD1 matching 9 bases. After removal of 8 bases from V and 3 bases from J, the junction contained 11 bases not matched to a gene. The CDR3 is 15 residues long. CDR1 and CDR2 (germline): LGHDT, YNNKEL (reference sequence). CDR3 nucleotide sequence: TGTGCCAGCTCCCCATGGAGGGACAGGGTCTACGAGCAGTACTTC. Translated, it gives CASSPWRDRVYEQYF.

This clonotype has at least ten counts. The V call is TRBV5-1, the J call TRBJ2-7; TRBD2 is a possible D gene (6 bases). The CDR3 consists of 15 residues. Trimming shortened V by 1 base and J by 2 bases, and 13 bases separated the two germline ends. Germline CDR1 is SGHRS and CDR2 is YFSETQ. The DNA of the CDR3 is TGCGCCAGCAGCTTGAGGCGGGACTCCCCCTACGAGCAGTACTTC. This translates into CASSLRRDSPYEQYF.

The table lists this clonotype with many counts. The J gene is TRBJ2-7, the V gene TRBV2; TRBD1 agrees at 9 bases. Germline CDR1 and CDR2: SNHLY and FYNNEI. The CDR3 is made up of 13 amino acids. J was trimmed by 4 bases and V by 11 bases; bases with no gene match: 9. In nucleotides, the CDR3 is TGTGCCCGCGGCGGACAGGGGTCTTACGAGCAGTACTTC. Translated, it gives CARGGQGSYEQYF.

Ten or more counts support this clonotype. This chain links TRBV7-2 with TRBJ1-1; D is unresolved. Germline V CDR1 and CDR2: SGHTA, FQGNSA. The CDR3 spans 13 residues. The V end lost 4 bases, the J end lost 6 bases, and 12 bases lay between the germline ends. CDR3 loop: CASSSKTDSEAFF. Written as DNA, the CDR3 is TGTGCCAGCAGCTCCAAGACGGATTCTGAAGCTTTCTTT.

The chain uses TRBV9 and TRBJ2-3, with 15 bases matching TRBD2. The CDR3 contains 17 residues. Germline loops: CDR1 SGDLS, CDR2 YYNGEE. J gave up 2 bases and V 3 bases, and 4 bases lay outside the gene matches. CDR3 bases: TGTGCCAGCAGCGCGGGGACTAGCGGGGGGTTCACAGATACGCAGTATTTT. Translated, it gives CASSAGTSGGFTDTQYF.

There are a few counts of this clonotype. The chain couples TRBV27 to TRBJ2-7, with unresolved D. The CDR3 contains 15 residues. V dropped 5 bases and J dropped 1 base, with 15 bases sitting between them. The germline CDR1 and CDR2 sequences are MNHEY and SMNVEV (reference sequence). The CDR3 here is CASSPYWGESYEQYF. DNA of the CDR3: TGTGCCAGCAGTCCCTACTGGGGTGAATCCTACGAGCAGTACTTC.

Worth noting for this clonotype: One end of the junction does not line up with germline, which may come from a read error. The CDR3 sequence is CASSSGGLLLDF. Here the CDR3 DNA reads TGTGCCAGCAGTTCGGGGGGCTTACTATTGGACTTC. The chain links TRBV27 to TRBJ2-5, with TRBD2 as a possible D gene (7 bases). The CDR3 runs to 12 residues. Germline loops: CDR1 MNHEY, CDR2 SMNVEV (reference sequence).

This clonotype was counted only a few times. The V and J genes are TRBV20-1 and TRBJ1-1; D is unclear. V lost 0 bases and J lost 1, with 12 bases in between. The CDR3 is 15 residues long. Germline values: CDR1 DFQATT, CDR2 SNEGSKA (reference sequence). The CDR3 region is CSARDPGSSNTEAFF. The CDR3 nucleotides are TGCAGTGCTAGAGACCCGGGTTCTTCGAACACTGAAGCTTTCTTT.

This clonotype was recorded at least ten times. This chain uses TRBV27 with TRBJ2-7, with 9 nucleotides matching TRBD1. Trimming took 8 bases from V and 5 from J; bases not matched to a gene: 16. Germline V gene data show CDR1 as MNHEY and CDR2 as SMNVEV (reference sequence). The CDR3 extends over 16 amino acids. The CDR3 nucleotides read TGTGCCAGCCGACCTAATCCGGGACAGGGTAGCCACGAGCAGTACTTC. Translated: CASRPNPGQGSHEQYF.

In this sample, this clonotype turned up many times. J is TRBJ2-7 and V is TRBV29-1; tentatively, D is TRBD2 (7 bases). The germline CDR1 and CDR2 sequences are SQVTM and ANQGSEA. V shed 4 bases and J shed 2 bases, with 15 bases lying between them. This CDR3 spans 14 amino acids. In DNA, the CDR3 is TGCAGCGTTGGTGGGGGGGCTGTTACCTACGAGCAGTACTTC. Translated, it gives CSVGGGAVTYEQYF.

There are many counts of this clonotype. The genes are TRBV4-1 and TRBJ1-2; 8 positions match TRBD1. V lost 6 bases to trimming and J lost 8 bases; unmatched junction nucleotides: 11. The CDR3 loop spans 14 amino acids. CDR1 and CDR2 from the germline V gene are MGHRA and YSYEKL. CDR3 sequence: CASRTGVGGGGYTF. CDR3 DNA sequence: TGCGCCAGCAGGACAGGGGTGGGAGGCGGAGGCTACACCTTC.

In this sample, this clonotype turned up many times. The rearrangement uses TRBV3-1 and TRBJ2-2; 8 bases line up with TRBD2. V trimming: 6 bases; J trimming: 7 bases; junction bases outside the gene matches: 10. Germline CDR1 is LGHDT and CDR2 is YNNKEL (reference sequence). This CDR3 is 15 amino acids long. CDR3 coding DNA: TGTGCCAGCAGGATCGGGGGGGCTCGAAACGGGGAGCTGTTTTTT. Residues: CASRIGGARNGELFF. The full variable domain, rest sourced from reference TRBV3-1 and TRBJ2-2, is DTAVSQTPKYLVTQMGNDKSIKCEQNLGHDTMYWYKQDSKKFLKIMFSYNNKELIINETVPNRFSPKSPDKAHLNLHINSLELGDSAVYFCASRIGGARNGELFFGEGSRLTVL.

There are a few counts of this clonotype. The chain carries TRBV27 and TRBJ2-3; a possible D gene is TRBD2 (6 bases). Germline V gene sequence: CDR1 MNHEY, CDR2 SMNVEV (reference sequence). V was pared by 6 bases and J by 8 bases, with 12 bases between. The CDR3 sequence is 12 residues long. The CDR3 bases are TGTGCCAGCAGCGCGCGGGGCGGTACGCAGTATTTT. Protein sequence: CASSARGGTQYF.

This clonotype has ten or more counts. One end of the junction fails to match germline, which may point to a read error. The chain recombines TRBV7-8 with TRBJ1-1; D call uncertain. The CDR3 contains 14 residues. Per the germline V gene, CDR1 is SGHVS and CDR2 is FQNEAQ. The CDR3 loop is CASLLGSMNAEAFF. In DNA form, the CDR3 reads TGTGCCAGCCTTCTTGGGAGCATGAACGCTGAAGCTTTCTTT. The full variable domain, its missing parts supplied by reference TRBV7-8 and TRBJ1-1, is GAGVSQSPRYKVAKRGQDVALRCDPISGHVSLFWYQQALGQGPEFLTYFQNEAQLDKSGLPSDRFFAERPEGSVSTLKIQRTQQEDSAVYLCASLLGSMNAEAFFGQGTRLTVV.

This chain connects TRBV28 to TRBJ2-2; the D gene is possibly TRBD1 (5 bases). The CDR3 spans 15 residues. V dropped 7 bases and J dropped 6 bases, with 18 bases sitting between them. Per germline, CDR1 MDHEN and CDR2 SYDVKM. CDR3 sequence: CASIPHDRSAGELFF. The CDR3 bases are TGTGCCAGCATTCCACACGACAGAAGTGCCGGGGAGCTGTTTTTT.

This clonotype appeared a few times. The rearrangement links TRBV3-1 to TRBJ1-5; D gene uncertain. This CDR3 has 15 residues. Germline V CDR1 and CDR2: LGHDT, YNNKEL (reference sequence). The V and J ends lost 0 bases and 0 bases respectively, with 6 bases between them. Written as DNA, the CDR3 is TGTGCCAGCAGCCAAGACATAAATAGCAATCAGCCCCAGCATTTT. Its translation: CASSQDINSNQPQHF.

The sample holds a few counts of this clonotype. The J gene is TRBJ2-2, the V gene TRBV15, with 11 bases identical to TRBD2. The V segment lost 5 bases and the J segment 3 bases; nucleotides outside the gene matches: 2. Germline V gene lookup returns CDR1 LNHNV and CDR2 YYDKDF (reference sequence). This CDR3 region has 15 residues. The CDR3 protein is CATSASGGYTGELFF. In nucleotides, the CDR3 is TGTGCCACCAGCGCTAGCGGGGGGTACACCGGGGAGCTGTTTTTT.